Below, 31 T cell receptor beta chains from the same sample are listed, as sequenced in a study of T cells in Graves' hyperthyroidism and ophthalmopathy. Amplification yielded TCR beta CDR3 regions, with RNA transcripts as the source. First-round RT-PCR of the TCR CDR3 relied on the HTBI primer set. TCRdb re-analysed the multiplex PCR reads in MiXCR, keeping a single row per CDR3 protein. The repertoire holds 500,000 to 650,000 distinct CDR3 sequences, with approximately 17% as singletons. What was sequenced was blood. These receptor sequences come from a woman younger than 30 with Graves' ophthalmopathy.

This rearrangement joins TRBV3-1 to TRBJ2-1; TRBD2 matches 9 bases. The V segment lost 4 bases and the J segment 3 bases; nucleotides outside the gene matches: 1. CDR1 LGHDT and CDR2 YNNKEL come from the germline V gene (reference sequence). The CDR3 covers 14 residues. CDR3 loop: CASSRAGGYNEQFF. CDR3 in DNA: TGTGCCAGCAGCCGAGCGGGGGGCTACAATGAGCAGTTCTTC.

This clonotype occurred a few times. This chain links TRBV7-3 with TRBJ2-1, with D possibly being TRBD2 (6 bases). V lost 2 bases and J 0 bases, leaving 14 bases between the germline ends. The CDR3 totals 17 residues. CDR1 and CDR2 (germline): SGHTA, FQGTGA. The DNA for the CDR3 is TGTGCCAGCAGCTTAGGCAAGAGCGGGTACTCCTACAATGAGCAGTTCTTC. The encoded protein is CASSLGKSGYSYNEQFF.

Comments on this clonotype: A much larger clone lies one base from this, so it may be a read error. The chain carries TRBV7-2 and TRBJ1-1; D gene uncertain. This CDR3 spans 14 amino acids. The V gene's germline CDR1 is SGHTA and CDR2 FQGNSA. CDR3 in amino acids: CASSPTVGNTEALF. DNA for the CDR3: TGTGCCAGCAGCCCCACCGTCGGTAACACTGAAGCTCTCTTT. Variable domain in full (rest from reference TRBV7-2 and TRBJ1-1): GAGVSQSPSNKVTEKGKDVELRCDPISGHTALYWYRQSLGQGLEFLIYFQGNSAPDKSGLPSDRFSAERTGGSVSTLTIQRTQQEDSAVYLCASSPTVGNTEALFGQGTRLTVV.

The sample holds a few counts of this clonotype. In nucleotides, the CDR3 is TGCGCCAGCACCCTCACAGGGGGATCTGGAAACACCATATATTTT. Protein sequence: CASTLTGGSGNTIYF. This chain joins TRBV5-1 and TRBJ1-3; TRBD1 aligns across 8 bases. The CDR3 is made up of 15 amino acids. Germline trimming cut 6 bases from V and 1 base from J; bases unmatched to any gene: 6. Germline loops: CDR1 SGHRS, CDR2 YFSETQ.

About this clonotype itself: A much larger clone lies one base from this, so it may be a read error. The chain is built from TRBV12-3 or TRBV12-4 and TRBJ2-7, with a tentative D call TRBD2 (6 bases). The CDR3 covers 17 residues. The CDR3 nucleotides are TGTGCCGGCAGTAAACGTATAGGGGACTGGAAAGATTACGAGCAGTACTTC. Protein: CAGSKRIGDWKDYEQYF.

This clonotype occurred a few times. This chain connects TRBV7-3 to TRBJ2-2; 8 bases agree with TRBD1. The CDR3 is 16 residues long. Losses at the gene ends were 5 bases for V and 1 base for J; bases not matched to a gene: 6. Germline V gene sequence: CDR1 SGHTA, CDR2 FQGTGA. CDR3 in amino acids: CASSTTGTGNTGELFF. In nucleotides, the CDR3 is TGTGCCAGCAGCACCACCGGGACAGGGAACACCGGGGAGCTGTTTTTT. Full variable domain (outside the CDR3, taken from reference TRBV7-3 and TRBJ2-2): GAGVSQTPSNKVTEKGKYVELRCDPISGHTALYWYRQSLGQGPEFLIYFQGTGAADDSGLPNDRFFAVRPEGSVSTLKIQRTERGDSAVYLCASSTTGTGNTGELFFGEGSRLTVL.

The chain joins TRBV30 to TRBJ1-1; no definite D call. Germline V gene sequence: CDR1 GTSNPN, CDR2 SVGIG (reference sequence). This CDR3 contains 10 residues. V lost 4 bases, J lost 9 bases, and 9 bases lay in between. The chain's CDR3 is CAWTPMKAFF. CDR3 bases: TGTGCCTGGACCCCCATGAAAGCTTTCTTT.

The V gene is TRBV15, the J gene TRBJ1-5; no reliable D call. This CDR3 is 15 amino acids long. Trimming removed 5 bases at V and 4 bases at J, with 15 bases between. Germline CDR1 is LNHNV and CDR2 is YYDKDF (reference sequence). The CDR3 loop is CATSLSRAGNQPQHF. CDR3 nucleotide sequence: TGTGCCACCAGCCTCTCGCGGGCGGGGAATCAGCCCCAGCATTTT.

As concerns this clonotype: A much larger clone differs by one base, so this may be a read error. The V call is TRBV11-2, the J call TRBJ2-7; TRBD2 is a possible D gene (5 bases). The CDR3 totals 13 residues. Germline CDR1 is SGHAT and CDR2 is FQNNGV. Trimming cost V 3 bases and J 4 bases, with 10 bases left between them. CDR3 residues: CASSLEARYEQYF. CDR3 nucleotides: TGTGCCAGCAGCTTGGAGGCCAGATACGAGCAGTACTTC.

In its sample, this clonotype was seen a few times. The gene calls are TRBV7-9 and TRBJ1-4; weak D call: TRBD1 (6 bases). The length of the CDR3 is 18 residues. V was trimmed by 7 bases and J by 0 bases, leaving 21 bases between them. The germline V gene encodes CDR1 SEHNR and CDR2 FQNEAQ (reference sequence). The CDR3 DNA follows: TGTGCCAGCAACCCCGCCGTGAACAGGGCCGCAACTAATGAAAAACTGTTTTTT. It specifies CASNPAVNRAATNEKLFF.

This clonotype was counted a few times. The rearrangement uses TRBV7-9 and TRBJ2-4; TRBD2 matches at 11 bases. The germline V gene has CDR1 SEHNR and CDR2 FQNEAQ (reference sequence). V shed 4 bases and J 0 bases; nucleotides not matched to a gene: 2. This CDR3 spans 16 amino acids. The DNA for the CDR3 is TGTGCCAGCAGCTCGCTAGCGGGGGGAGCCAAAAACATTCAGTACTTC. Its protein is CASSSLAGGAKNIQYF.

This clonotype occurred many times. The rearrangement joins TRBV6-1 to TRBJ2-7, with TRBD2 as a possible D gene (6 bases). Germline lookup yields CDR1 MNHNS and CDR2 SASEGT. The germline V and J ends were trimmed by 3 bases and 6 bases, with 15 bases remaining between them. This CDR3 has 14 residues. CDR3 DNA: TGTGCCAGCAGTGATTCCGGGACTGGGCGCGAGCAGTACTTC. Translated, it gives CASSDSGTGREQYF.

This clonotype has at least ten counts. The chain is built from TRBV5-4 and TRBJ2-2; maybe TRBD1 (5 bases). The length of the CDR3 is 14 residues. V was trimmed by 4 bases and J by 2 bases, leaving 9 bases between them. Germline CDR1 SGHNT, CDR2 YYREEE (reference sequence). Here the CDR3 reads CASSPRTNTGELFF. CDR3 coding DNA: TGTGCCAGCAGCCCCAGGACAAACACCGGGGAGCTGTTTTTT.

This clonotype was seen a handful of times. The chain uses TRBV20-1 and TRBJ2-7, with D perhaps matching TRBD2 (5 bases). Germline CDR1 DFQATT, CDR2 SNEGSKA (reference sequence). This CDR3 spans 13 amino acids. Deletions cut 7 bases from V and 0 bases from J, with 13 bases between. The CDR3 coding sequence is TGCAGTGGATGCCCCGGGGACTCCTACGAGCAGTACTTC. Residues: CSGCPGDSYEQYF.

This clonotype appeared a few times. This CDR3 reads CASSEGYKQYF. CDR3 in DNA: TGTGCCAGCAGTGAAGGCTATAAGCAGTACTTC. The rearrangement uses TRBV25-1 and TRBJ2-7; D not resolved. The V gene lost 2 bases and the J gene lost 8 bases, with 7 bases spanning the gap. CDR3 length equals 11 residues. Germline CDR1 is MGHDK and CDR2 is SYGVNS.

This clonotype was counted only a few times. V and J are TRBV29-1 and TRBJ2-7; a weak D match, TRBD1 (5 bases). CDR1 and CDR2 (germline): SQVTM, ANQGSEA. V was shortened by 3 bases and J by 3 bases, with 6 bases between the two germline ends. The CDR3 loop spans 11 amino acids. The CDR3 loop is CSVDRDYEQYF. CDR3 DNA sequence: TGCAGCGTTGACAGGGACTACGAGCAGTACTTC.

CDR3 DNA: TGCGCCAGCAGCCAAGATGTCGCGACAGGGGGAGTTTCCTATAATTCACCCCTCCACTTT. This encodes CASSQDVATGGVSYNSPLHF. The V gene is TRBV4-3, the J gene TRBJ1-6, with TRBD1 identical over 9 bases. Germline V gene lookup returns CDR1 LGHNA and CDR2 YSLEER. V was pared by 0 bases and J by 1 base, with 10 bases of the junction left unmatched. This CDR3 region has 20 residues.

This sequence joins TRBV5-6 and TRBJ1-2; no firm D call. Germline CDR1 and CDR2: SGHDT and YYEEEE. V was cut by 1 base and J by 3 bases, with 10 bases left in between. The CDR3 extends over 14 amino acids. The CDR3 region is CASSLSFSDYGYTF. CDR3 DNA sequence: TGTGCCAGCAGCTTGTCTTTTTCGGACTATGGCTACACCTTC. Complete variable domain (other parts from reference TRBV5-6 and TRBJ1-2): DAGVTQSPTHLIKTRGQQVTLRCSPKSGHDTVSWYQQALGQGPQFIFQYYEEEERQRGNFPDRFSGHQFPNYSSELNVNALLLGDSALYLCASSLSFSDYGYTFGSGTRLTVV.

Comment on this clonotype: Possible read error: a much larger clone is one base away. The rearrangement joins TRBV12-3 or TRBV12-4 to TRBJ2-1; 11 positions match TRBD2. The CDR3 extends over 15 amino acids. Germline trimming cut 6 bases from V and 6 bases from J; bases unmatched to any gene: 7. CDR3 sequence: CASRIAGGGANEQFF. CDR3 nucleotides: TGTGCCAGCAGAATAGCGGGGGGGGGGGCCAATGAGCAGTTCTTC.

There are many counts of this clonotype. This chain's CDR3 is CASSEYRGPTEAFF. The CDR3 region has the DNA TGTGCCAGCAGTGAGTATAGGGGGCCCACTGAAGCTTTCTTT. V is TRBV6-1 and J is TRBJ1-1, with 7 bases that match TRBD1. CDR1 and CDR2 from the germline V gene are MNHNS and SASEGT. The CDR3 contains 14 residues. Trimming removed 3 bases from V and 4 bases from J; junction bases left unmatched: 5.

CDR3 sequence: CASSSSRQGEVEKLFF. The CDR3 DNA follows: TGTGCCAGCAGCTCCTCTCGACAGGGCGAGGTTGAAAAACTGTTTTTT. V usage is TRBV11-2 and J usage is TRBJ1-4, with 7 bases matching TRBD1. This CDR3 spans 16 amino acids. Germline CDR1 is SGHAT and CDR2 is FQNNGV. V was clipped by 4 bases and J by 7 bases; unmatched bases: 12.

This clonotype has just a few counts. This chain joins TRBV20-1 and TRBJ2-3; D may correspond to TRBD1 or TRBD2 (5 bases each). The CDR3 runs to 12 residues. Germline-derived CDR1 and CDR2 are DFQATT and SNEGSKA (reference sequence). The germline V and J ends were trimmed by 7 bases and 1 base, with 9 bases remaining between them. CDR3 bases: TGCAGTGGATCGGGGCGCACAGATACGCAGTATTTT. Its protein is CSGSGRTDTQYF.

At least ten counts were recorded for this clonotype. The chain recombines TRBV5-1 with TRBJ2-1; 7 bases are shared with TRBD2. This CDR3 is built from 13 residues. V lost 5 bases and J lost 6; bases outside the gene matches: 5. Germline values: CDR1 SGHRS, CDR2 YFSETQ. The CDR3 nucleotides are TGCGCCAGCAGTATGGGAGGGTCCAATGAGCAGTTCTTC. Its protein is CASSMGGSNEQFF. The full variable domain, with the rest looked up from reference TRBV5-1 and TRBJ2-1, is KAGVTQTPRYLIKTRGQQVTLSCSPISGHRSVSWYQQTPGQGLQFLFEYFSETQRNKGNFPGRFSGRQFSNSRSEMNVSTLELGDSALYLCASSMGGSNEQFFGPGTRLTVL.

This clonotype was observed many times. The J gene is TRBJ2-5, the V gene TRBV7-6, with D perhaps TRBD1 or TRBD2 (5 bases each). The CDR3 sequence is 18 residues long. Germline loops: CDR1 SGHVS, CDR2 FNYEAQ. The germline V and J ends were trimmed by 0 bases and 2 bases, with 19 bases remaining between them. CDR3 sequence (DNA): TGTGCCAGCAGCTTAGCGTCGTTGTGGGGCTCGGGGCAAGAGACCCAGTACTTC. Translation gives CASSLASLWGSGQETQYF.

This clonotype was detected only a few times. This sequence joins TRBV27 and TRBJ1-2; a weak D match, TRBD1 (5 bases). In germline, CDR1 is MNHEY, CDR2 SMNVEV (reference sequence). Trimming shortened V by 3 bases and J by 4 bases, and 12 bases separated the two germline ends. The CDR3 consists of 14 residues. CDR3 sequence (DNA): TGTGCCAGCAGTTTCTCCGACAGTAGCTATGGCTACACCTTC. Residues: CASSFSDSSYGYTF.

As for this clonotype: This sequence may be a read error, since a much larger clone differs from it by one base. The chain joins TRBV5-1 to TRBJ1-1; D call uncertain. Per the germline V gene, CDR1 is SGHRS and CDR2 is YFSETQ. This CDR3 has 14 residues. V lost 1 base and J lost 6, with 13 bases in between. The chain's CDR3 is CASSLLGLVAEAFF. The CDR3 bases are TGCGCCAGCAGCTTGCTTGGTCTGGTAGCTGAAGCTTTCTTT.

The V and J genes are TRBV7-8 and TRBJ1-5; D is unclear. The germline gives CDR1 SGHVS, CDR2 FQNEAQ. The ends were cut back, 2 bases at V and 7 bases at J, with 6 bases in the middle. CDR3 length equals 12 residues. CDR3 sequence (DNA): TGTGCCAGCAGCTTATCCAGCCAGCCCCAGCATTTT. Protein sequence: CASSLSSQPQHF. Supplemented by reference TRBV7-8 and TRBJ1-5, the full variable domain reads GAGVSQSPRYKVAKRGQDVALRCDPISGHVSLFWYQQALGQGPEFLTYFQNEAQLDKSGLPSDRFFAERPEGSVSTLKIQRTQQEDSAVYLCASSLSSQPQHFGDGTRLSIL.

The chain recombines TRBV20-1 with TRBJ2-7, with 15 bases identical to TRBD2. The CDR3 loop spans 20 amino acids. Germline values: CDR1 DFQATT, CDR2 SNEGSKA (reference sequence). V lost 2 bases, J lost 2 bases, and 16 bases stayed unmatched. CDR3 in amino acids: CSARPVPGLAGGLITYEQYF. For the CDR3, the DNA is TGCAGTGCTAGACCCGTCCCGGGACTAGCGGGAGGCCTTATTACCTACGAGCAGTACTTC.

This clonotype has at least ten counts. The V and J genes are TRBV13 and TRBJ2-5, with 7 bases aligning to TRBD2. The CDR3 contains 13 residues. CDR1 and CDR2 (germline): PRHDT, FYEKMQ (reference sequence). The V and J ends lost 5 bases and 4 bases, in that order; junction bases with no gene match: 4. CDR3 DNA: TGTGCCAGCAGCCAATGGGGGGGAGAGACCCAGTACTTC. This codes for CASSQWGGETQYF.

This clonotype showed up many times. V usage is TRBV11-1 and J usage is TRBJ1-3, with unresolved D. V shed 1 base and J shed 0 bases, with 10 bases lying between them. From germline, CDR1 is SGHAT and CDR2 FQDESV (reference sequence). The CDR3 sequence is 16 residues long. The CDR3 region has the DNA TGTGCCAGCAGCTTAGACGGGAGAAGCTCTGGAAACACCATATATTTT. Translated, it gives CASSLDGRSSGNTIYF.

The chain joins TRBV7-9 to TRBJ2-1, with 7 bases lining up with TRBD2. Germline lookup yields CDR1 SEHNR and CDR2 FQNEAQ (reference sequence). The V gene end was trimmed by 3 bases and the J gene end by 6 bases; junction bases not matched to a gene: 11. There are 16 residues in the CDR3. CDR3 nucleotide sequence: TGTGCCAGCAGCTTCGGCGGCGGGAGTAGGTCCAATGAGCAGTTCTTC. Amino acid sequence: CASSFGGGSRSNEQFF.